These 25 T cell receptor beta chains came from one sample sequenced in a study of shared clonotypes between healthy human individuals. The data were produced by immunoSEQ multiplex PCR, yet TCRdb's version contains in-frame clones alone and is incomplete. Altogether some 2,000,000 clones are present, around 95% being singletons, with the ten largest covering roughly 0.13%. Source material: naive CD4+ T cells sorted from blood. As to subset: CD45RA+ positively selected. These receptors were taken from a man aged 18 to 30 in good health.

The gene calls are TRBV28 and TRBJ2-7; TRBD2 matches at 10 bases. Trimming took 10 bases from V and 1 from J; bases not matched to a gene: 7. This CDR3 contains 14 residues. The germline V gene encodes CDR1 MDHEN and CDR2 SYDVKM. For the CDR3, the DNA is TGTGCCACACTTCCAGCGGGGGGGTCCTACGAGCAGTACTTC. Translation gives CATLPAGGSYEQYF.

V is TRBV10-1 and J is TRBJ2-7; D perhaps matches TRBD1 (7 bases). V was clipped by 6 bases and J by 4 bases, with 19 bases between them. The CDR3 consists of 15 residues. Germline CDR1 reads WNHNN; CDR2 reads SYGVQD (reference sequence). CDR3: CASSPEEGAGYEQYF. As DNA, the CDR3 is TGCGCCAGCAGCCCTGAGGAGGGGGCGGGATACGAGCAGTACTTC.

The chain carries TRBV5-4 and TRBJ2-5, with D perhaps assigned TRBD1 or TRBD2 (5 bases each). Germline lookup yields CDR1 SGHNT and CDR2 YYREEE (reference sequence). V gave up 4 bases and J gave up 2 bases, with 15 bases separating them. This CDR3 contains 15 residues. In DNA form, the CDR3 reads TGTGCCAGCAGCCCTGGGACCGGTACGCAAGAGACCCAGTACTTC. Its translation: CASSPGTGTQETQYF.

This clone is a singleton in its sample. This chain uses TRBV2 with TRBJ2-1; the D gene is possibly TRBD2 (7 bases). The V and J ends lost 6 bases and 7 bases respectively, with 25 bases between them. This CDR3 is 17 amino acids long. Looked up from germline, CDR1 is SNHLY and CDR2 is FYNNEI. The CDR3 bases are TGTGCCAGCAGCGCCTCCTCAACGGGGGGCTTTACGAATGAGCAGTTCTTC. Protein sequence: CASSASSTGGFTNEQFF.

The table lists this clone with a count of one. The rearrangement uses TRBV18 and TRBJ2-3, with D hard to call. Trimming pared 8 bases from V and 2 bases from J, leaving 14 bases between. This CDR3 spans 14 amino acids. Germline V gene data show CDR1 as KGHSH and CDR2 as LQKENI. The CDR3 here is CASRTGGFTDTQYF. DNA for the CDR3: TGTGCCAGCCGAACTGGCGGATTCACAGATACGCAGTATTTT.

This sequence joins TRBV30 and TRBJ1-6, with a possible D match to TRBD1 (6 bases). The V gene's germline CDR1 is GTSNPN and CDR2 SVGIG (reference sequence). The V gene lost 2 bases and the J gene lost 4 bases, with 9 bases spanning the gap. The CDR3 loop spans 14 amino acids. The CDR3 DNA follows: TGTGCCTGGAGTACAGGGACTTATAATTCACCCCTCCACTTT. It codes for CAWSTGTYNSPLHF.

The count of this clone is one. The chain couples TRBV28 to TRBJ1-3; maybe TRBD1 (6 bases). CDR1 and CDR2 (germline): MDHEN, SYDVKM. The CDR3 is 15 amino acids. The V end was cut by 7 bases, the J end by 3 bases, with 16 bases between. The CDR3 nucleotides are TGTGCCAGCAATGGCGGGGGCGCGGGTGGAAACACCATATATTTT. This translates into CASNGGGAGGNTIYF. The variable domain in full, completed from reference TRBV28 and TRBJ1-3, reads DVKVTQSSRYLVKRTGEKVFLECVQDMDHENMFWYRQDPGLGLRLIYFSYDVKMKEKGDIPEGYSVSREKKERFSLILESASTNQTSMYLCASNGGGAGGNTIYFGEGSWLTVV.

Of note for this clone: A read error may be the cause here, since a much bigger clone is one base away. The chain couples TRBV11-1 to TRBJ1-1; TRBD1 is a possible D gene (5 bases). The CDR3 covers 12 residues. Germline CDR1 and CDR2: SGHAT and FQDESV (reference sequence). Trimming took off 3 bases at V and 6 bases at J, with 8 bases between the two ends. CDR3 nucleotide sequence: TGTGCCAGCAGCTTCGACAGAGCTGAAGCTTTCTTT. Its translation is CASSFDRAEAFF.

The gene calls are TRBV5-1 and TRBJ2-1; TRBD2 aligns across 9 bases. This CDR3 has 15 amino acids. Germline-derived CDR1 and CDR2 are SGHRS and YFSETQ. The V and J ends lost 5 bases and 3 bases, in that order; junction bases with no gene match: 6. CDR3 nucleotide sequence: TGCGCCAGCAGTAGGGGCGGGAGGGACTACAATGAGCAGTTCTTC. Protein sequence: CASSRGGRDYNEQFF.

This chain connects TRBV6-5 to TRBJ1-4; D unclear. The germline V gene encodes CDR1 MNHEY and CDR2 SVGAGI. The CDR3 covers 13 residues. V lost 8 bases and J 6 bases, leaving 13 bases between the germline ends. The CDR3 coding sequence is TGTGCCAGCCCCTGTCAGCGAGATGAAAAACTGTTTTTT. It encodes CASPCQRDEKLFF.

Regarding this clone: Other DNA sequences of this sample code for an identical CDR3. CDR3 nucleotide sequence: TGTGCCATCAGTGAGTCGGGACAGCCCCAGCATTTT. The encoded protein is CAISESGQPQHF. This chain connects TRBV10-3 to TRBJ1-5, with D hard to call. V shed 0 bases and J shed 7 bases, with 4 bases lying between them. The germline CDR1 and CDR2 sequences are ENHRY and SYGVKD. The length of the CDR3 is 12 residues.

This clone was picked up one time. The genes are TRBV25-1 and TRBJ2-7, with 8 bases lining up with TRBD2. Germline lookup yields CDR1 MGHDK and CDR2 SYGVNS. The V and J ends lost 3 bases and 4 bases, in that order; junction bases with no gene match: 8. CDR3 length: 15 amino acids. CDR3 coding DNA: TGTGCCAGCAGTGACCCTGGGCGGGGGGTGTACGAGCAGTACTTC. This sequence encodes CASSDPGRGVYEQYF.

The V gene is TRBV5-1, the J gene TRBJ2-1, with D maybe TRBD2 (6 bases). In germline, CDR1 is SGHRS, CDR2 YFSETQ. This CDR3 contains 17 residues. V gave up 0 bases and J gave up 0 bases, with 13 bases separating them. CDR3 residues: CASSLVEAGLSYNEQFF. The CDR3 DNA follows: TGCGCCAGCAGCTTGGTAGAGGCGGGGCTCTCCTACAATGAGCAGTTCTTC. The variable domain in full, with the rest retrieved from reference TRBV5-1 and TRBJ2-1, is KAGVTQTPRYLIKTRGQQVTLSCSPISGHRSVSWYQQTPGQGLQFLFEYFSETQRNKGNFPGRFSGRQFSNSRSEMNVSTLELGDSALYLCASSLVEAGLSYNEQFFGPGTRLTVL.

The chain carries TRBV30 and TRBJ2-7, with TRBD2 matching over 13 bases. CDR1 is GTSNPN and CDR2 is SVGIG in the germline V gene (reference sequence). After removal of 3 bases from V and 0 bases from J, the junction contained 2 bases not matched to a gene. CDR3 length equals 15 residues. CDR3 sequence reads: CAWRLAGGSSYEQYF. The CDR3 nucleotides read TGTGCCTGGAGACTAGCGGGAGGGAGCTCCTACGAGCAGTACTTC. The full variable domain, rest sourced from reference TRBV30 and TRBJ2-7, is SQTIHQWPATLVQPVGSPLSLECTVEGTSNPNLYWYRQAAGRGLQLLFYSVGIGQISSEVPQNLSASRPQDRQFILSSKKLLLSDSGFYLCAWRLAGGSSYEQYFGPGTRLTVT.

V is TRBV30 and J is TRBJ1-4; no clear D gene. Germline V gene lookup returns CDR1 GTSNPN and CDR2 SVGIG (reference sequence). The CDR3 extends over 15 amino acids. The V and J ends lost 0 bases and 4 bases respectively, with 12 bases between them. In DNA form, the CDR3 reads TGTGCCTGGAGTGTAAAGTTGGGATATAATGAAAAACTGTTTTTT. This codes for CAWSVKLGYNEKLFF.

This rearrangement joins TRBV7-2 to TRBJ1-6, with a tentative D call TRBD1 (6 bases). This CDR3 comprises 17 residues. Looked up from germline, CDR1 is SGHTA and CDR2 is FQGNSA. Trimming took off 4 bases at V and 7 bases at J, with 20 bases between the two ends. The chain's CDR3 is CASSSLNREGWNSPLHF. The CDR3 nucleotides read TGTGCCAGCAGCTCCCTGAACAGGGAAGGGTGGAATTCACCCCTCCACTTT.

The chain has TRBV12-5 and TRBJ1-1; unclear D gene. In germline, CDR1 is LGHNT, CDR2 FRNRAP. CDR3 length equals 16 residues. Trimming took 2 bases from V and 4 from J, leaving 17 bases between them. The CDR3 region has the DNA TGTGCTAGTGGTTTGACACTTAGCCGGGATGTCACTGAAGCTTTCTTT. This sequence encodes CASGLTLSRDVTEAFF.

The DNA for the CDR3 is TGCGCCAGCACGCCAAGCGTTCTAGCGGGGAGCTCCTACGAGCAGTACTTC. It is translated as CASTPSVLAGSSYEQYF. This sequence joins TRBV4-1 and TRBJ2-7, with 9 positions matching TRBD2. The CDR3 extends over 17 amino acids. Germline values: CDR1 MGHRA, CDR2 YSYEKL. The J segment lost 0 bases and the V segment lost 7 bases, leaving 13 bases of the junction unmatched.

The chain employs TRBV13 and TRBJ1-6, with unresolved D. Germline V lookup: CDR1 PRHDT, CDR2 FYEKMQ (reference sequence). V dropped 6 bases and J dropped 7 bases, with 13 bases sitting between them. The CDR3 runs to 14 residues. Here the CDR3 reads CASRLGPGNSPLHF. Written as DNA, the CDR3 is TGTGCCAGCAGGCTAGGACCTGGGAATTCACCCCTCCACTTT.

The rearrangement links TRBV6-6 to TRBJ2-7; a possible D gene is TRBD2 (5 bases). Germline V gene data show CDR1 as MNHNY and CDR2 as SVGAGI (reference sequence). V lost 6 bases, J lost 11 bases, and 17 bases lay in between. The CDR3 runs 12 residues. This CDR3 is CASRSGQEVEYF. In DNA, the CDR3 is TGTGCCAGCAGATCCGGGCAGGAGGTGGAGTACTTC.

The chain has TRBV11-2 and TRBJ1-3; TRBD1 is a possible D gene (5 bases). The CDR3 totals 16 residues. Germline V gene sequence: CDR1 SGHAT, CDR2 FQNNGV. Trimming stripped 5 bases from V and 6 bases from J, with 20 bases between. The CDR3 coding sequence is TGTGCCAGCAGCCCCAGTGGGGGTAAGGTTGAAAACACCATATATTTT. The encoded protein is CASSPSGGKVENTIYF.

The chain is built from TRBV28 and TRBJ1-2; TRBD1 aligns across 8 bases. Germline lookup yields CDR1 MDHEN and CDR2 SYDVKM. The CDR3 length is 13 residues. The V and J ends lost 6 bases and 6 bases, in that order; junction bases with no gene match: 6. CDR3 bases: TGTGCCAGCAGCCCGGACAGGGTCGATGGCTACACCTTC. It specifies CASSPDRVDGYTF.

The table lists this clone with a count of one. This chain links TRBV14 with TRBJ2-7; 8 bases are shared with TRBD2. In germline, CDR1 is SGHDN, CDR2 FVKESK. Unmatched junction bases numbered 6, after V lost 5 bases and J lost 9 bases. The length of the CDR3 is 12 residues. The CDR3 protein is CASSEAGGPQYF. CDR3 sequence (DNA): TGTGCCAGCAGCGAGGCGGGAGGACCGCAGTACTTC. Combining the CDR3 with reference TRBV14 and TRBJ2-7 gives the whole variable domain EAGVTQFPSHSVIEKGQTVTLRCDPISGHDNLYWYRRVMGKEIKFLLHFVKESKQDESGMPNNRFLAERTGGTYSTLKVQPAELEDSGVYFCASSEAGGPQYFGPGTRLTVT.

The chain couples TRBV9 to TRBJ2-1, with TRBD2 as a possible D gene (5 bases). With 0 bases removed from V and 6 bases from J, the gap between germline ends came to 13 bases. Germline CDR1 reads SGDLS; CDR2 reads YYNGEE. This CDR3 region has 15 residues. Written as DNA, the CDR3 is TGTGCCAGCAGCGTAGACTTTCTAGCCCGCAATGAGCAGTTCTTC. Translation gives CASSVDFLARNEQFF.

The rearrangement links TRBV30 to TRBJ1-2, with 7 bases lining up with TRBD1. The length of the CDR3 is 13 residues. V lost 3 bases and J lost 5; bases outside the gene matches: 6. Germline V gene lookup returns CDR1 GTSNPN and CDR2 SVGIG (reference sequence). In DNA form, the CDR3 reads TGTGCCTGGAGCCAGGACAGGTCGTATGGCTACACCTTC. This encodes CAWSQDRSYGYTF.